Listed here are 15 T cell receptor beta chains from one sample, sequenced in a study of T cells in Graves' hyperthyroidism and ophthalmopathy. Amplification targeted TCR beta CDR3 regions from RNA transcripts. First-round RT-PCR with HTBI primers amplified the TCR CDR3 region. TCRdb ran MiXCR on the multiplex PCR reads and lists one entry per CDR3 protein. Among some 550,000 distinct CDR3 sequences listed, approximately 16% were seen once. Material for sequencing was blood. These receptor sequences come from a woman aged 40 to 50 with Graves' ophthalmopathy.

The table lists this clonotype with a few counts. V is TRBV19 and J is TRBJ1-1; D call uncertain. This CDR3 has 15 amino acids. The germline V and J ends were trimmed by 7 bases and 2 bases, with 17 bases remaining between them. The germline gives CDR1 LNHDA, CDR2 SQIVND (reference sequence). For the CDR3, the DNA is TGTGCCAGTACAGTATCCGGAGCGATTAACACTGAAGCTTTCTTT. Protein product: CASTVSGAINTEAFF.

This clonotype appeared many times. The chain carries TRBV5-1 and TRBJ2-1; D is undetermined. The CDR3 has 15 amino acids. The germline V and J ends were trimmed by 0 bases and 2 bases, with 9 bases remaining between them. From germline, CDR1 is SGHRS and CDR2 YFSETQ. CDR3 nucleotide sequence: TGCGCCAGCAGCTTGGCCCTAGAAACCTACAATGAGCAGTTCTTC. This sequence encodes CASSLALETYNEQFF.

The gene calls are TRBV11-2 and TRBJ2-5; a weak D match, TRBD2 (6 bases). The CDR3 loop spans 14 amino acids. CDR1 and CDR2 from the germline V gene are SGHAT and FQNNGV. V was pared by 5 bases and J by 5 bases, with 15 bases between. CDR3 residues: CASSAFGGRETQYF. The CDR3, as DNA: TGTGCCAGCAGCGCCTTTGGAGGGAGGGAGACCCAGTACTTC.

This clonotype occurred many times. This sequence joins TRBV10-3 and TRBJ2-3; 9 bases fit TRBD1. This CDR3 contains 17 residues. Germline CDR1 ENHRY, CDR2 SYGVKD. V trimming: 4 bases; J trimming: 0 bases; junction bases outside the gene matches: 8. The CDR3 DNA sequence: TGTGCCATCAGTGGTCCCGGGACAGGGCTAAGCACAGATACGCAGTATTTT. Protein product: CAISGPGTGLSTDTQYF.

The chain links TRBV10-3 to TRBJ1-1; possibly TRBD1 for D (5 bases). This CDR3 comprises 16 residues. V lost 5 bases to trimming and J lost 1 base, with 17 bases between them. The germline V gene has CDR1 ENHRY and CDR2 SYGVKD. The chain's CDR3 is CAISSPWGGENTEAFF. The CDR3 nucleotides read TGTGCCATCAGTAGCCCCTGGGGGGGAGAGAACACTGAAGCTTTCTTT.

The table lists this clonotype with many counts. This chain connects TRBV28 to TRBJ2-5; 10 positions match TRBD1. The CDR3 has 19 amino acids. Germline CDR1 reads MDHEN; CDR2 reads SYDVKM. The V gene end was trimmed by 4 bases and the J gene end by 4 bases; junction bases not matched to a gene: 18. For the CDR3, the DNA is TGTGCCAGCAGTTCTACAGACTCCAGTGGACAGGGGGGAGGAGAGACCCAGTACTTC. Encoded protein: CASSSTDSSGQGGGETQYF.

The rearrangement uses TRBV28 and TRBJ2-1; 7 bases agree with TRBD2. CDR1 and CDR2 from the germline V gene are MDHEN and SYDVKM. This CDR3 comprises 14 residues. The V gene end was trimmed by 5 bases and the J gene end by 7 bases; junction bases not matched to a gene: 8. Here the CDR3 reads CASSIGGRVNEQFF. The CDR3 DNA reads as TGTGCCAGCAGTATCGGCGGGAGAGTTAATGAGCAGTTCTTC.

This clonotype was picked up many times. The rearrangement uses TRBV9 and TRBJ2-7; 7 bases map to TRBD1. With V trimmed by 0 bases and J by 3 bases, 3 bases remained unmatched. The CDR3 is made up of 14 amino acids. The germline gives CDR1 SGDLS, CDR2 YYNGEE. The CDR3: CASSVGQGDYEQYF. CDR3 coding DNA: TGTGCCAGCAGCGTAGGGCAGGGGGACTACGAGCAGTACTTC.

This clonotype appeared a few times. The chain joins TRBV7-3 to TRBJ2-5, with D possibly called TRBD1 or TRBD2 (6 bases each). CDR1 is SGHTA, CDR2 FQGTGA, per germline. This CDR3 contains 12 residues. CDR3 loop: CVGLEGGETQYF. The CDR3 bases are TGTGTAGGGCTGGAGGGGGGAGAGACCCAGTACTTC.

This clonotype has at least ten counts. The rearrangement links TRBV28 to TRBJ1-4; D uncertain. CDR1 and CDR2 (germline): MDHEN, SYDVKM. The CDR3 totals 16 residues. Between the trimmed V and J ends, which lost 1 base and 2 bases, there was a span of 11 bases. CDR3 nucleotides: TGTGCCAGCAGTTTATTCGGGGTTGAGACTAATGAAAAACTGTTTTTT. It encodes CASSLFGVETNEKLFF. The whole variable domain, filled in from reference TRBV28 and TRBJ1-4, reads DVKVTQSSRYLVKRTGEKVFLECVQDMDHENMFWYRQDPGLGLRLIYFSYDVKMKEKGDIPEGYSVSREKKERFSLILESASTNQTSMYLCASSLFGVETNEKLFFGSGTQLSVL.

This clonotype has only a few counts. The chain carries TRBV19 and TRBJ1-1; D gene uncertain. V lost 1 base and J lost 1, with 10 bases in between. The germline V gene encodes CDR1 LNHDA and CDR2 SQIVND (reference sequence). This CDR3 comprises 15 residues. The CDR3 sequence: CASSIGRSGNTEAFF. For the CDR3, the DNA is TGTGCCAGTAGTATAGGTAGGTCTGGGAACACTGAAGCTTTCTTT.

In this sample, this clonotype turned up a few times. In DNA form, the CDR3 reads TGTGCCAGCAGTTTTCGGGGGAGGTTAAATGAGCAGTTCTTC. Amino acid sequence: CASSFRGRLNEQFF. The chain links TRBV28 to TRBJ2-1, with D perhaps matching TRBD2 (6 bases). V lost 3 bases to trimming and J lost 7 bases, with 13 bases between them. The CDR3 has 14 residues. Germline CDR1 reads MDHEN; CDR2 reads SYDVKM.

This clonotype was seen a few times. The chain has TRBV3-1 and TRBJ2-2; D is possibly TRBD1 (6 bases). Trimming stripped 2 bases from V and 4 bases from J, with 8 bases between. Germline CDR1 reads LGHDT; CDR2 reads YNNKEL (reference sequence). The CDR3 spans 14 residues. This CDR3 reads CASSQQGGTGELFF. The CDR3 nucleotides read TGTGCCAGCAGCCAACAAGGGGGCACCGGGGAGCTGTTTTTT.

This clonotype was seen ten or more times. This chain links TRBV28 with TRBJ2-1, with 7 bases that match TRBD2. Germline assignment: CDR1 MDHEN and CDR2 SYDVKM. Trimming removed 6 bases from V and 8 bases from J; junction bases left unmatched: 19. The CDR3 runs to 17 residues. CDR3: CASRVGGDYAVRDEQFF. The CDR3 nucleotides are TGTGCCAGCAGGGTAGGTGGGGACTACGCGGTCCGGGATGAGCAGTTCTTC.

This clonotype was recorded many times. J is TRBJ2-5 and V is TRBV7-8, with no clear D. There are 16 residues in the CDR3. Trimming pared 5 bases from V and 5 bases from J, leaving 21 bases between. CDR1 is SGHVS and CDR2 is FQNEAQ in the germline V gene. The CDR3 loop is CASSHRSLGKAETQYF. CDR3 nucleotides: TGTGCCAGCAGCCATCGGAGTTTGGGGAAGGCGGAGACCCAGTACTTC. Variable domain in full (rest from reference TRBV7-8 and TRBJ2-5): GAGVSQSPRYKVAKRGQDVALRCDPISGHVSLFWYQQALGQGPEFLTYFQNEAQLDKSGLPSDRFFAERPEGSVSTLKIQRTQQEDSAVYLCASSHRSLGKAETQYFGPGTRLLVL.